This passage covers 10 T cell receptor beta chains from one sample sequenced in a study of Ad26.COV2.S vaccination and SARS-CoV-2 variants. Assay: immunoSEQ multiplex PCR; the TCRdb copy retains only in-frame clones and omits some. The sample includes some 330,000 clones, about nine tenths seen only once; the top ten take around 5.5%. Treatment reported: 15 to 20 received Ad26.COV2.S at low or high dose, single or two shots; about 5 received placebo; per-sample allocation not given. Sampling happened 63 days after the first vaccine or placebo injection. The sequencing here drew on peripheral blood, taken in a trial of Ad26.COV2.S vaccine versus placebo. These TCRs come from a person aged 18-60 years who received the Ad26.COV2.S COVID-19 vaccine or a placebo.

The chain uses TRBV20-1 and TRBJ2-1, with TRBD2 identical over 7 bases. Germline lookup yields CDR1 DFQATT and CDR2 SNEGSKA (reference sequence). CDR3 length equals 13 residues. V lost 6 bases, J lost 5 bases, and 7 bases stayed unmatched. For the CDR3, the DNA is TGCAGTGCGAGTCCTAGCGGCAACAATGAGCAGTTCTTC. It is translated as CSASPSGNNEQFF.

CDR3 nucleotides: TGTGCCAGCAGTTACACCGTAAGAGAGACCCAGTACTTC. It yields the protein CASSYTVRETQYF. V usage is TRBV6-5 and J usage is TRBJ2-5; no definite D call. The CDR3 has 13 amino acids. V was shortened by 2 bases and J by 4 bases, with 8 bases between the two germline ends. Germline lookup yields CDR1 MNHEY and CDR2 SVGAGI.

The rearrangement uses TRBV4-1 and TRBJ1-5; the D gene is possibly TRBD1 (6 bases). Germline CDR1 MGHRA, CDR2 YSYEKL. Trimming removed 6 bases from V and 2 bases from J, with 20 bases in between. CDR3 length: 17 amino acids. The DNA of the CDR3 is TGCGCCAGCAGAATAGGCGGGAGGGGGTCTGGCAATCAGCCCCAGCATTTT. It specifies CASRIGGRGSGNQPQHF.

The V call is TRBV29-1, the J call TRBJ1-2, with D hard to call. Per the germline V gene, CDR1 is SQVTM and CDR2 is ANQGSEA. Trimming cost V 6 bases and J 9 bases, with 20 bases left between them. CDR3 length: 13 amino acids. DNA of the CDR3: TGCAGCGTCCCTGTGGAGGGTGGAAGTAGCTACACCTTC. Protein product: CSVPVEGGSSYTF.

The chain couples TRBV29-1 to TRBJ1-1; D may be TRBD1 (5 bases). Trimming left V 8 bases short and J 3 bases short, with 19 bases between. Germline loops: CDR1 SQVTM, CDR2 ANQGSEA. The CDR3 consists of 14 residues. The CDR3 nucleotides are TGCAGCTTTACATGGGGGAAAGTCGACACTGAAGCTTTCTTT. This gives the protein CSFTWGKVDTEAFF.

This chain links TRBV28 with TRBJ2-7; 8 nucleotides agree with TRBD1. J lost 2 bases, V lost 6 bases, and 3 bases had no gene match. This CDR3 is built from 13 residues. The germline CDR1 and CDR2 sequences are MDHEN and SYDVKM. The CDR3 DNA sequence: TGTGCCAGCAGCCCGACAGGGGCCTACGAGCAGTACGTC. Encoded protein: CASSPTGAYEQYV.

The V gene is TRBV7-9, the J gene TRBJ1-1; D is unresolved. Germline V gene data show CDR1 as SEHNR and CDR2 as FQNEAQ (reference sequence). The V end lost 3 bases, the J end lost 1 base, and 9 bases lay between the germline ends. The CDR3 is made up of 14 amino acids. The CDR3 DNA follows: TGTGCCAGCAGCTTTCAGAGACAGAACACTGAAGCTTTCTTT. It translates to CASSFQRQNTEAFF.

In its sample, this clone was seen once. Written as DNA, the CDR3 is TGTGCCAGCTCACCACGCGGGACGACCGGGGAGCTGTTTTTT. As protein: CASSPRGTTGELFF. The chain combines TRBV18 with TRBJ2-2; D might be TRBD2 (6 bases). The germline V and J ends were trimmed by 1 base and 5 bases, with 8 bases remaining between them. The CDR3 runs to 14 residues. Germline assignment: CDR1 KGHSH and CDR2 LQKENI. The full variable domain, in which reference TRBV18 and TRBJ2-2 provide the parts outside the CDR3, is NAGVMQNPRHLVRRRGQEARLRCSPMKGHSHVYWYRQLPEEGLKFMVYLQKENIIDESGMPKERFSAEFPKEGPSILRIQQVVRGDSAAYFCASSPRGTTGELFFGEGSRLTVL.

This clone has just one count. The rearrangement uses TRBV6-5 and TRBJ1-5; 7 bases fit TRBD1. Trimming removed 6 bases from V and 1 base from J; junction bases left unmatched: 0. From germline, CDR1 is MNHEY and CDR2 SVGAGI. This CDR3 is built from 13 residues. The CDR3 nucleotides are TGTGCCAGCAGGACAGGGAGCAATCAGCCCCAGCATTTT. Encoded protein: CASRTGSNQPQHF.

V gene TRBV9 combines with J gene TRBJ1-1; tentative D call: TRBD1 (6 bases). V lost 0 bases and J lost 6, with 12 bases in between. The germline gives CDR1 SGDLS, CDR2 YYNGEE. The CDR3 is 14 residues long. CDR3: CASSVEGVEAEAFF. CDR3 nucleotide sequence: TGTGCCAGCAGCGTAGAGGGGGTGGAGGCTGAAGCTTTCTTT.